A selection of T cell receptor beta chains follows, all from one sample in a study of T cells after yellow fever vaccination. Each CDR3 protein gets one entry after TCRdb re-called the 5' RACE reads with MiXCR. Of approximately 580,000 distinct CDR3 sequences listed, about a sixth are singletons. The specimen was PBMCs, collected 5 to 6 days after the first yellow fever vaccination. The receptors were sampled from a young man who received the YFV17D yellow fever vaccine. The CDR3 runs from the conserved cysteine through the conserved F or W. The D gene is left open where the match is weak. Only part of the rows carry a size: once, few, many, or a class if the clone is expanded.

j_call d_call v_call clone_size cdr3_nt cdr3_aa
TRBJ1-1 - TRBV7-2 - TGTGCCAGCAGCCCAGAGAGGGGCACTGAAGCTTTCTTT CASSPERGTEAFF
TRBJ2-2 - TRBV4-1 - TGCGCCAGCAGCCAAGTTGGGGGGCGCACCGGGGAGCTGTTTTTT CASSQVGGRTGELFF
TRBJ2-4 - TRBV4-3 few TGCGCCAGCAGCCAAGATGTGGGGGGTACCAAAAACATTCAGTACTTC CASSQDVGGTKNIQYF
TRBJ2-5 TRBD1 TRBV5-1 - TGCGCCAGCAGCTTGGTCGGGACAGGGGGCCAAGAGACCCAGTACTTC CASSLVGTGGQETQYF
TRBJ2-3 - TRBV5-1 few TGCGCCAGCAGCTTCACAGGGCCAATCACAGATACGCAGTATTTT CASSFTGPITDTQYF
TRBJ1-5 - TRBV18 - TGTGCCAGCTCACCACCCGGGGGGGACCAGCCCCAGCATTTT CASSPPGGDQPQHF
TRBJ1-1 - TRBV6-5 - TGTGCCAGCAGTTATTTTGCGAACACTGAAGCTTTCTTT CASSYFANTEAFF
TRBJ2-1 - TRBV24-1 many TGTGCCACCAGTGACCCCGGCAGGGTCAATGAGCAGTTCTTC CATSDPGRVNEQFF
TRBJ2-3 - TRBV18 - TGTGCCAGCTCACCACTTTCGGGGGAGGAGGATACGCAGTATTTT CASSPLSGEEDTQYF
TRBJ1-1 TRBD1 TRBV19 - TGTGCCAGTTCACAGGGGCAGGTCAGTGAAGCTTTCTTT CASSQGQVSEAFF
TRBJ2-5 - TRBV18 - TGTGCCAGCTCACCACCGTTGGAAGAGACCCAGTACTTC CASSPPLEETQYF
TRBJ1-3 - TRBV5-4 few TGTGCCAGCAGCTGGGGTTATGGAAACACCATATATTTT CASSWGYGNTIYF
TRBJ1-2 - TRBV4-1 few TGCGCCAGCAGCCAAGAATGGGCCTCAAAGGGGGACGGCTACACCTTC CASSQEWASKGDGYTF
TRBJ2-2 TRBD1 TRBV4-1 few TGCGCCAGCAGCCAAGGGGCGACAGGGTGGACCGGGGAGCTGTTTTTT CASSQGATGWTGELFF
TRBJ2-1 TRBD1 TRBV7-9 few TGTGCCAGCAGCCAGTCCCCCGGGACAGGGGTCAGTGAGCAGTTCTTC CASSQSPGTGVSEQFF
TRBJ1-2 - TRBV2 few TGTGCCAGCGCGGCGAGCGTAGCGGACTATGGCTACACCTTC CASAASVADYGYTF
TRBJ2-5 - TRBV11-2 - TGTGCCAGCAGCTCGACGGATCAAGAGACCCAGTACTTC CASSSTDQETQYF
TRBJ2-7 TRBD1 TRBV11-1 - TGTGCCAGCAGCTCCCGGACAGGAAATTCCTACGAGCAGTACTTC CASSSRTGNSYEQYF
TRBJ2-3 - TRBV7-3 - TGTGCCAGCAGGAAGGGGGTTCTTTGGGGCGATACGCAGTATTTT CASRKGVLWGDTQYF
TRBJ1-1 - TRBV20-1 - TGCAGTGCTAGAGAATGGGGACTTACCCGGGGTAACGGCACTGAAGCTTTCTTT CSAREWGLTRGNGTEAFF
TRBJ1-5 TRBD1 TRBV19 - TGTGCCAGTAGTATAACCGGGACAGGGGGTAGCAATCAGCCCCAGCATTTT CASSITGTGGSNQPQHF
TRBJ2-7 - TRBV5-1 few TGCGCCAGCAGCTTGATCGGGGCCTACGAGCAGTACTTC CASSLIGAYEQYF
TRBJ2-1 - TRBV29-1 few TGCAGCGTCCCCCCGGGGAGCCCTAATCATGAGCAGTTCTTC CSVPPGSPNHEQFF
TRBJ2-2 TRBD2 TRBV9 few TGTGCCAGCAGCGCCACTAGCGGGGTTCACGGGGAGCTGTTTTTT CASSATSGVHGELFF
TRBJ2-1 - TRBV9 - TGTGCCAGCAGCGTAGGACAGTCCTACAATGAGCAGTTCTTC CASSVGQSYNEQFF
TRBJ1-5 - TRBV10-3 few TGTGCCATCAGTCCGGCGGGAAGCAATCAGCCCCAGCATTTT CAISPAGSNQPQHF
TRBJ1-6 TRBD1 TRBV3-1 - TGTGCCAGCAGCCAAAACCACGGACAGGGTTTGCATTCACCCCTCCACTTT CASSQNHGQGLHSPLHF
TRBJ2-7 - TRBV7-6 - TGTGCCAGCAGCTTAGATGGGGGACAAAACGAGCAGTACTTC CASSLDGGQNEQYF
TRBJ2-1 TRBD2 TRBV10-3 - TGTGCCATACTAGCGGGGCGAAACTACAATGAGCAGTTCTTC CAILAGRNYNEQFF
TRBJ2-2 TRBD2 TRBV9 - TGTGCCAGCAGCGTAGAGCTAGCGGCACACCGGGGAGCGCCGCTGTTTTTT CASSVELAAHRGAPLFF
TRBJ2-6 - TRBV5-4 - TGTGCCAGCAGCGCCAGGGATTTTGGGGCCAACGTCCTGACTTTC CASSARDFGANVLTF
TRBJ2-1 TRBD2 TRBV5-1 - TGCGCCAGCGGGAGGGGATTTGAGCAGTTCTTC CASGRGFEQFF
TRBJ1-1 - TRBV4-3 few TGCGCCAGCAGCCAAGATTTCGCAGGGAACACTGAAGCTTTCTTT CASSQDFAGNTEAFF
TRBJ1-2 - TRBV5-1 few TGCGCCAGCAGCTTGTTCCCCGGGGACTATGGCTACACCTTC CASSLFPGDYGYTF
TRBJ2-3 TRBD2 TRBV7-3 - TGTGCCAGCAGCTTTCGGGGGGGGCCGCCAGATACGCAGTATTTT CASSFRGGPPDTQYF
TRBJ1-5 TRBD1 TRBV12-3/TRBV12-4 many TGTGCCAGCAGTTTTGGGACAGGGGAGCCCCAGCATTTT CASSFGTGEPQHF
TRBJ2-3 TRBD2 TRBV24-1 - TGTGCCACCAGTGATACGCCGGGTAGCGGGGGTCAGTCAGATACGCAGTATTTT CATSDTPGSGGQSDTQYF
TRBJ2-2 - TRBV20-1 few TGCAGTGCGCCCTCCCCGAACACCGGGGAGCTGTTTTTT CSAPSPNTGELFF
TRBJ1-2 TRBD1 TRBV4-3 - TGCGCCAGCAGTCCGGACAGGGGGGGCTATGGCTACACCTTC CASSPDRGGYGYTF
TRBJ2-2 - TRBV2 - TGTGCCAGCATACTGATGGGCACCGGGGAGCTGTTTTTT CASILMGTGELFF
TRBJ2-4 - TRBV7-9 few TGTGCCAGCAGCTTAACGGTCAGCCTAGCCAAAAACATTCAGTACTTC CASSLTVSLAKNIQYF
TRBJ2-3 TRBD2 TRBV7-9 - TGTGCCAGCAGCATCTGGGACTACTCCCTTGATACGCAGTATTTT CASSIWDYSLDTQYF
TRBJ1-5 - TRBV4-1 many TGCGCCAGCAGCCTGGAGGGTCGGAATCAGCCCCAGCATTTT CASSLEGRNQPQHF
TRBJ2-3 - TRBV7-3 - TGTGCCAGCAGCCCCGTCGGGGGAGTGGGCACAGATACGCAGTATTTT CASSPVGGVGTDTQYF
TRBJ2-3 - TRBV10-3 - TGTGCCATCAGTGATAGACGAGGTATAAACTCTAGCACAGATACGCAGTATTTT CAISDRRGINSSTDTQYF
TRBJ2-1 - TRBV6-5 - TGTGCCAGCAGTTCGGCGGGGGAGCAGTTCTTC CASSSAGEQFF
TRBJ1-6 - TRBV7-2 many TGTGCCGTAGGGGCACAGTATTCACCCCTCCACTTT CAVGAQYSPLHF